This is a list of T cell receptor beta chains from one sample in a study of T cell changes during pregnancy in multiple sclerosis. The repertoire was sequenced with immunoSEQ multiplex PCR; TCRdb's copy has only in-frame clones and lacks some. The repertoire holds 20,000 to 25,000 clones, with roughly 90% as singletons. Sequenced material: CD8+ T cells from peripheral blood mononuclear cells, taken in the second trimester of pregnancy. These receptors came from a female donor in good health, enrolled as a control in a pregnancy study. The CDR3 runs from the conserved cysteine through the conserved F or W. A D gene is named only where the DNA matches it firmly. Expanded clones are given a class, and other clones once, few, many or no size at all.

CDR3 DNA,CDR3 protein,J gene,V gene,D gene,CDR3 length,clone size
TGTGCCTGGAGTGGAATGTGGGGCAGGGAGGGCGAGCAGTACTTC,CAWSGMWGREGEQYF,TRBJ2-7,TRBV30,TRBD2,15,.
TGTGCCAGCAGTCTCGCCTCTTACCGGGACAGGGGCTACGAGCAGTACTTC,CASSLASYRDRGYEQYF,TRBJ2-7,TRBV28,TRBD1,17,.
TGTGCCAGCACCGGACAGGGGTTAGGCGAGCAGTACTTC,CASTGQGLGEQYF,TRBJ2-7,TRBV7-3,TRBD1,13,.
TGTGCCAGCAGGCACAGGGAGGGCCAGCCCCAGCATTTT,CASRHREGQPQHF,TRBJ1-5,TRBV28,.,13,once
TGTGCCAGCAGTGAGGCGGGAGGGCTGGGCGCAGATACGCAGTATTTT,CASSEAGGLGADTQYF,TRBJ2-3,TRBV6-1,TRBD2,16,.
TGTGCCAGCAGCTTAGCTAGCGGCGTTCAAGAGACCCAGTACTTC,CASSLASGVQETQYF,TRBJ2-5,TRBV11-2,TRBD2,15,.
TGTGCCAGCAGACCTTCCCAGGGGGTCCAGGAGACCCAGTACTTC,CASRPSQGVQETQYF,TRBJ2-5,TRBV27,TRBD1,15,.
TGCGCCAGCGGGGACAGGGTGGAGGCCGGGGAGCTGTTTTTT,CASGDRVEAGELFF,TRBJ2-2,TRBV10-2,TRBD1,14,.
TGTGCCAGCGCGAAGGGTAGGCGGGGGAGGAACATTCAGTACTTC,CASAKGRRGRNIQYF,TRBJ2-4,TRBV28,TRBD2,15,once
TGTGCCAGCAGTGACTCGCTAGCGGGACCAGATACGCAGTATTTT,CASSDSLAGPDTQYF,TRBJ2-3,TRBV6-4,TRBD2,15,once
TGTGCCAGCAGCTCCCGCCGGGCTAGCGGGAACTCCTACGAGCAGTACTTC,CASSSRRASGNSYEQYF,TRBJ2-7,TRBV13,TRBD2,17,.
TGCGCCAGCAGCCAGCATACAGGAGCCGAGCAGTTCTTC,CASSQHTGAEQFF,TRBJ2-1,TRBV4-1,.,13,.
TGTGCCAGCAGTTACGGACTCCAACCCTACGAGCAGTACTTC,CASSYGLQPYEQYF,TRBJ2-7,TRBV6-5,.,14,few
TGTGCCAGCAGTGCAGACAGCATGAACACTGAAGCTTTCTTT,CASSADSMNTEAFF,TRBJ1-1,TRBV27,.,14,few
TGTGCCAGCAGCTCGGACTCATACAATGAGCAGTTCTTC,CASSSDSYNEQFF,TRBJ2-1,TRBV28,.,13,.
TGTGCCACTCCTCGGAGGGAGTTAACCGGGGAGCTGTTTTTT,CATPRRELTGELFF,TRBJ2-2,TRBV7-9,.,14,.
TGTGCCAGCAGCCCGCTAGCGGGAGTGGGTGAGACCCAGTACTTC,CASSPLAGVGETQYF,TRBJ2-5,TRBV11-2,TRBD2,15,.
TGTGCCAGCAGCAGCAAGGGCGGGGAGACCCAGTACTTC,CASSSKGGETQYF,TRBJ2-5,TRBV7-9,.,13,.
TGTGCCAGCAGTTACTCTAGCGGGAGCTCCTACGAGCAGTACTTC,CASSYSSGSSYEQYF,TRBJ2-7,TRBV6-5,TRBD2,15,.
TGTGCCAGCAGCCGGAGGCAGGTCGGTCAGCCCCAGCATTTT,CASSRRQVGQPQHF,TRBJ1-5,TRBV5-8,.,14,.
TGTGCCAGCAGCTTAGAGGCGGGGGAGTACAATGAGCAGTTCTTC,CASSLEAGEYNEQFF,TRBJ2-1,TRBV11-2,TRBD2,15,.
TGTGCCAGCCCAGCGGGAGCGAACGAGCAGTACTTC,CASPAGANEQYF,TRBJ2-7,TRBV2,TRBD2,12,once
TGTGCCAGCAGTGAAGGACTAGACTACAATGAGCAGTTCTTC,CASSEGLDYNEQFF,TRBJ2-1,TRBV6-4,TRBD2,14,.
TGTGCCAGCAGCTCGGGACTAGCGGAGTCCTACAATGAGCAGTTCTTC,CASSSGLAESYNEQFF,TRBJ2-1,TRBV13,TRBD2,16,medium-sized
TGTGCCTGGATTCTTACGGGAGACTATGGCTACACCTTC,CAWILTGDYGYTF,TRBJ1-2,TRBV30,.,13,.
TGCGCCAGCAGCTCAGTCGGGCGGCGGGTCCTGAACACCGGGGAGCTGTTTTTT,CASSSVGRRVLNTGELFF,TRBJ2-2,TRBV5-1,.,18,.
TGCGCCAGCAGCTACCTAGCTGTCGGGGAGCTGTTTTTT,CASSYLAVGELFF,TRBJ2-2,TRBV5-1,.,13,.
TGTGCCAGCAGCCAAGGACAGGGTGGGGCCAACGTCCTGACTTTC,CASSQGQGGANVLTF,TRBJ2-6,TRBV4-2,TRBD1,15,.
TGTGCCAGTAGACCCTCCGGGACTAGCGGCTACGAGCAGTACTTC,CASRPSGTSGYEQYF,TRBJ2-7,TRBV19,TRBD2,15,.
TGTGCCAGCAGCGTAGACGTAGCGGGGTCCTACGAGCAGTACTTC,CASSVDVAGSYEQYF,TRBJ2-7,TRBV9,TRBD2,15,.
TGCGCCAGCAGCCAAGGGGGGACTAGCGGGAGGCCCGACCCGAGAGCCCAGTACTTC,CASSQGGTSGRPDPRAQYF,TRBJ2-5,TRBV4-1,TRBD2,19,.
TGTGCCATCAGTTTGCCAGGGGTGGCCACTGAAGCTTTCTTT,CAISLPGVATEAFF,TRBJ1-1,TRBV10-3,.,14,.
TGTGCCAGCAGCTTAGTCCGGGTCGGAAACACCATATATTTT,CASSLVRVGNTIYF,TRBJ1-3,TRBV7-9,.,14,.
TGTGCCAGCAGTTTTTCAAGGACAAACTATGGCTACACCTTC,CASSFSRTNYGYTF,TRBJ1-2,TRBV28,.,14,.
TGCAGCGTGGAAGGGCGGGAGGATGAGCAGTTCTTC,CSVEGREDEQFF,TRBJ2-1,TRBV29-1,TRBD2,12,once
TGTGCCACCTCCCCCGGACAGGGGCACTACGAGCAGTACTTC,CATSPGQGHYEQYF,TRBJ2-7,TRBV28,TRBD1,14,once
TGTGCCAGCAGTGACAAAGGGAGGGCCACCGATACGCAGTATTTT,CASSDKGRATDTQYF,TRBJ2-3,TRBV6-4,TRBD2,15,.
TGCAGCGTAGAAACAGGGGATTGGGACACAGATACGCAGTATTTT,CSVETGDWDTDTQYF,TRBJ2-3,TRBV29-1,TRBD1,15,.
TGTGCCAGCAGCTTAGCTGGCGGCTCGAACAATGAGCAGTTCTTC,CASSLAGGSNNEQFF,TRBJ2-1,TRBV11-2,.,15,.
TGTGCCAGCAGTGGGGAGACAGGGACTGGAAACACCATATATTTT,CASSGETGTGNTIYF,TRBJ1-3,TRBV6-1,TRBD1,15,.
TGTGCCAGCAGCTTAGCTGGACAGGCCTACAATGAGCAGTTCTTC,CASSLAGQAYNEQFF,TRBJ2-1,TRBV7-9,TRBD1,15,.
TGTGCCAGCAGCTACCCGGGGGGTATCAATGAGCAGTTCTTC,CASSYPGGINEQFF,TRBJ2-1,TRBV7-9,TRBD2,14,.
TGCGCCAGCAGCTTCGAGACTAGCGGTTACTACAATGAGCAGTTCTTC,CASSFETSGYYNEQFF,TRBJ2-1,TRBV5-1,TRBD2,16,once
TGTGCCAGCAGTCTAGGGACAGGGTTTAGACAGCCCCAGCATTTT,CASSLGTGFRQPQHF,TRBJ1-5,TRBV28,TRBD1,15,.
TGTGCCAGCAGCCGCGGGGCTGGGGATACGCAGTATTTT,CASSRGAGDTQYF,TRBJ2-3,TRBV5-6,.,13,.
TGTGCCTCCACAGTGGCGGTGGAGGCCGGGGAGCTGTTTTTT,CASTVAVEAGELFF,TRBJ2-2,TRBV6-5,.,14,.
TGTGCCAGCAGTACAGGGAGCAATCAGCCCCAGCATTTT,CASSTGSNQPQHF,TRBJ1-5,TRBV6-4,.,13,.
TGTGCCAGCAGTGTACAGGGGGCCGGAGATACGCAGTATTTT,CASSVQGAGDTQYF,TRBJ2-3,TRBV6-5,TRBD1,14,.
TGTGCCACCAGCAGAGATCGGGAGCCCTACAATGAGCAGTTCTTC,CATSRDREPYNEQFF,TRBJ2-1,TRBV15,.,15,.
TGTGCCAGCAGTGACCCCCGGGACAGGGCCTACGAGCAGTACTTC,CASSDPRDRAYEQYF,TRBJ2-7,TRBV27,TRBD1,15,.
TGTGCCAGCAGCTTAGGGACTGGACAGGGGTTCCAAGAGACCCAGTACTTC,CASSLGTGQGFQETQYF,TRBJ2-5,TRBV7-8,TRBD1,17,.
TGTGCCAGCAGTTCCCCCCGACAGGAGAGCTCTGGAAACACCATATATTTT,CASSSPRQESSGNTIYF,TRBJ1-3,TRBV28,.,17,.
TGTGCCAGCACTCGACCAGGGCCACGGACAAAACTGTTTTTT,CASTRPGPRTKLFF,TRBJ1-4,TRBV25-1,.,14,.